The table lists the clone carrying this T cell receptor (beta chain) with many counts. This sample was included in a study of metastatic and nonmetastatic thyroid tumors. Study background: Across blood and tumor or nodule tissue, repertoires from malignant and benign thyroid patients were compared with one another.

Each patient came to thyroid surgery without any prior treatment (of any kind). V was pared by 4 bases and J by 4 bases, with 19 bases between. There are 16 residues in the CDR3. The germline V gene has CDR1 SGHAT and CDR2 FQNNGV. In the study's own analysis: The study took CDR3 differences across clinicopathological groups and made a distant-metastasis classifier for papillary thyroid cancer from them. TCRdb re-called clones from the PCR reads using MiXCR. TCRdb's processing, not the study's, gives the V and J calls here. The sample yields some 28,000 clones, around 15% seen once. Sequencing was carried out using blood. The receptor comes from a female donor with papillary thyroid cancer or a benign thyroid nodule (not recorded which). Some clones in this sample may be carry-over from other donors' samples. This chain uses TRBV11-2 with TRBJ1-2; D gene ambiguous. The CDR3 reads CASSSKLGGVVYGYTF. CDR3 DNA: TGTGCCAGCAGCTCAAAACTAGGAGGAGTGGTCTATGGCTACACCTTC. The variable domain in full, with the rest retrieved from reference TRBV11-2 and TRBJ1-2, is EAGVAQSPRYKIIEKRQSVAFWCNPISGHATLYWYQQILGQGPKLLIQFQNNGVVDDSQLPKDRFSAERLKGVDSTLKIQPAKLEDSAVYLCASSSKLGGVVYGYTFGSGTRLTVV.